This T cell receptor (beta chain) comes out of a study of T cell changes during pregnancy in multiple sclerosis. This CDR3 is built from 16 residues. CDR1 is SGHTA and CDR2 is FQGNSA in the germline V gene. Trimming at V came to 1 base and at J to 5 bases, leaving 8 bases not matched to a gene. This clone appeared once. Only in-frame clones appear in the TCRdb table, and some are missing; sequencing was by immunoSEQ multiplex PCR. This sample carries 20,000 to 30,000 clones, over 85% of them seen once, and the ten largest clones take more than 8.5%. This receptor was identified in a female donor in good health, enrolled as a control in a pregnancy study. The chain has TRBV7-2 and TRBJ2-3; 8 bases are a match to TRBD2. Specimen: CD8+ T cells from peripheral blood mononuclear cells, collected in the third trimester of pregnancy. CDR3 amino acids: CASSLGVSGSGDTQYF. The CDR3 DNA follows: TGTGCCAGCAGCTTAGGAGTAAGCGGGAGTGGAGATACGCAGTATTTT.